This T cell receptor (beta chain) appears in the sequencing data of a study of OX40 agonist ivuxolimab in advanced cancers. Study as a whole: Cancers in dose escalation were hepatocellular, melanoma, renal cell and head and neck. With a range of roughly 20 to 80, age averaged approximately 64 years, and 65% to 85% were male.

Samples of blood were obtained at baseline, on cycle 4 day 1, and on cycle 7 day 1. Trimming cost V 8 bases and J 0 bases, with 17 bases left between them. Germline CDR1 reads MDHEN; CDR2 reads SYDVKM. CDR3 length equals 16 residues. Clones were sequenced by immunoSEQ multiplex PCR, and TCRdb holds only the in-frame ones, with some missing. Here the sample spans 100,000 or so clones, over 75% being singletons. The specimen comprised CD4+ or CD8+ T cells sorted from blood, sampled in a trial of the OX40 agonist ivuxolimab. This TCR came from an adult with an advanced solid tumor such as melanoma, head and neck, liver or kidney cancer. The genes are TRBV28 and TRBJ1-5; no reliable D call. CDR3 loop: CASYSYRGGSNQPQHF. CDR3 DNA sequence: TGTGCCAGCTACTCTTACCGGGGAGGTAGCAATCAGCCCCAGCATTTT. Complete variable domain (other parts from reference TRBV28 and TRBJ1-5): DVKVTQSSRYLVKRTGEKVFLECVQDMDHENMFWYRQDPGLGLRLIYFSYDVKMKEKGDIPEGYSVSREKKERFSLILESASTNQTSMYLCASYSYRGGSNQPQHFGDGTRLSIL.